This T cell receptor (beta chain) was found in a study of blood T cell repertoires in COVID-19. Study-wide background: Specimens from acute and convalescent COVID-19 originated in the United States, Italy and Spain. In each case, the material was cDNA or gDNA derived from T cells, B-cell-depleted T cells, or PBMCs.

In the original processing: Reference gene primer amplification in the assay estimated nucleated cell counts. Generated by immunoSEQ multiplex PCR, the TCRdb table keeps only in-frame clones and is missing some. V and J calls and clone size come straight from that table; D and trimming were deduced from the DNA. The repertoire includes about 100,000 clones, less than 75% of them detected once, and 1.8% sits in the top ten. The CDR3 is 16 amino acids. Per germline, CDR1 SGHTA and CDR2 FQGNSA. V was clipped by 5 bases and J by 3 bases; unmatched bases: 6. In this sample, this clone turned up once. This clonotype was sampled from a woman in her 40s with acute or convalescent COVID-19. V and J are TRBV7-2 and TRBJ2-7; 14 nucleotides match TRBD2. The material sequenced was peripheral blood. CDR3 nucleotide sequence: TGTGCCAGCAGCGCCACCGGGACTAGCGGGGGCTACGAGCAGTACTTC. Encoded protein: CASSATGTSGGYEQYF.